This T cell receptor beta chain was recovered during a study of T cell repertoires in cytomegalovirus infection. This clonotype came up a few times. What it binds is unknown. TCRdb re-analysed the reads in MiXCR, keeping a single row per CDR3 protein. The sample yields approximately 1,000,000 distinct CDR3 sequences, less than 35% seen once. The TCR was taken from a human donor in good health (CMV status not recorded). Some clones in this sample may be carry-over from other donors' samples. This specimen consisted of cultured CD8+ T cells from PBMCs, obtained from culture after CMV antigen stimulation.

This CDR3 is CASSLGVLNTEAFF. CDR3 bases: TGTGCCAGCAGCCTAGGGGTCCTGAACACTGAAGCTTTCTTT. This chain links TRBV7-2 with TRBJ1-1; possible D gene TRBD1, 5 bases. Trimming pared 5 bases from V and 0 bases from J, leaving 10 bases between. The germline CDR1 and CDR2 sequences are SGHTA and FQGNSA. This CDR3 region has 14 residues.